A selection of T cell receptor beta chains follows, all from one sample in a study of blood T cells in healthy people across ages. TCRdb analysed the 5' RACE reads with MiXCR anew, one entry per CDR3 protein. Of over 1.5 million distinct CDR3 sequences listed, 49% are singletons. Material: blood. The receptors originated from a woman between 40 and 50 years old in good health. Each CDR3 is given with its conserved first and last residue.

>TRBV7-2|16|TRBJ2-1
CASSLAGGGSYNEQFF
>TRBV24-1|15|TRBJ2-1
CATSGTGLSYNEQFF
>TRBV15|16|TRBJ2-5
CATSRPLTGIQETQYF
>TRBV6-5|14|TRBJ1-2
CASSYSTGLYGYTF
>TRBV5-1|15|TRBJ2-7
CARWRVYRETYEQYF
>TRBV5-1|13|TRBJ2-1
CASSPGPDNEQFF
>TRBV5-4|16|TRBJ2-5
CASSPSGLAGWKTQYF
>TRBV19|12|TRBJ1-5
CASSIGAQPQHF
>TRBV11-2|14|NA
CASSPPYGEETQYF
>TRBV2|13|TRBJ1-2
CASSVAGLWGYTF
>TRBV5-1|15|TRBJ2-5
CAGSDGAPLRETQYF
>TRBV4-1|14|TRBJ1-1
CASSQDGTGGEAFF
>TRBV4-3|20|TRBJ2-4
CASSQSTTGLSLAAKNIQYF
>TRBV20-1|14|TRBJ1-5
CSAVAYPGGQPQHF
>TRBV18|15|TRBJ2-7
CASSPQNGFTYEQYF
>TRBV20-1|13|TRBJ1-2
CSARDGADGGYTF
>TRBV29-1|14|TRBJ2-3
CSVDPGQGFDTQYF
>TRBV2|12|TRBJ1-4
CASWEGNEKLFF
>TRBV20-1|15|TRBJ2-1
CSAFPPGLDFGEQFF
>TRBV5-1|13|TRBJ2-5
CASSWGERETQYF
>TRBV10-3|16|TRBJ2-6
CATRDSYSSGANVLTF
>TRBV20-1|13|TRBJ2-3
CSAILTGTDTQYF
>TRBV4-3|16|TRBJ2-1
CASSQKEAGGGVEQFF
>TRBV6-5|13|TRBJ2-1
CASSYSYGNEQFF
>TRBV20-1|12|TRBJ2-5
CRAQGAGETQYF
>TRBV5-5|16|TRBJ2-3
CASSLVLRGGGDTQYF
>TRBV5-6|13|TRBJ1-2
CASSRTGARGYTF
>TRBV29-1|12|TRBJ2-5
CSVVGAVETQYF